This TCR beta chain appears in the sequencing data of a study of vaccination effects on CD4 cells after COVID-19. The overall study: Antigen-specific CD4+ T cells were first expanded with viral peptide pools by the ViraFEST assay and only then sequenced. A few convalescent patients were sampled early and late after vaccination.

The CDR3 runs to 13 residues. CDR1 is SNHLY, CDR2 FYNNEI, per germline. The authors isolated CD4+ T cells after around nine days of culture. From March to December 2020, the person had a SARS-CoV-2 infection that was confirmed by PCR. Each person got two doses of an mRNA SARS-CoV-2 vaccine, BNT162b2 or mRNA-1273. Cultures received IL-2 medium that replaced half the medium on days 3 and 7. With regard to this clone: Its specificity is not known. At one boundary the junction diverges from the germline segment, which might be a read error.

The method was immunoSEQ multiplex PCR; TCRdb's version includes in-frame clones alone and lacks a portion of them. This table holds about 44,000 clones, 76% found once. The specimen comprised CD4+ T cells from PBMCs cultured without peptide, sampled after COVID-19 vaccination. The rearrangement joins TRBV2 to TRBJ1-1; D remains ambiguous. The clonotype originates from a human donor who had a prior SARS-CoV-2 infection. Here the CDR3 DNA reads TGTGCCAGCAGCAAGGGTGGAGAGAGAGTGAAGCTCTTT. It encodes CASSKGGERVKLF.